This TCR beta chain is from a study of control samples from healthy donors and cancer patients. The protocol was immunoSEQ multiplex PCR, while the TCRdb copy is restricted to in-frame clones and leaves out a portion. Of about 120,000 clones in the sample, over 75% are singletons; the top ten hold around 1.7%. Germline lookup yields CDR1 MNHEY and CDR2 SVGAGI. Unmatched junction bases numbered 4, after V lost 5 bases and J lost 3 bases. The CDR3 is 14 residues long. V and J are TRBV6-5 and TRBJ2-7; TRBD1 aligns across 10 bases. Sequencing was performed on blood. This receptor was identified in a man younger than 30 in good health. CDR3 DNA: TGTGCCAGCAGTAGAGGGACAGGGGTCTACGAGCAGTACTTC. Protein: CASSRGTGVYEQYF.